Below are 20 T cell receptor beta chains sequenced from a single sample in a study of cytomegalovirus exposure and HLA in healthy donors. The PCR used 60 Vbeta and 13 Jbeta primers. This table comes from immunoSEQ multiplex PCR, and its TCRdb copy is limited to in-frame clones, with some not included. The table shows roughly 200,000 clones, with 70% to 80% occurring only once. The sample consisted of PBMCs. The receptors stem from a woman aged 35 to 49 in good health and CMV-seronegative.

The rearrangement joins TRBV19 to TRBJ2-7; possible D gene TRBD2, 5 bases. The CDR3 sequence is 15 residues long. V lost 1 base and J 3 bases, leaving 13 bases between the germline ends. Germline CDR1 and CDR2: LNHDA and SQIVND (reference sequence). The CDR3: CASSIALRADYEQYF. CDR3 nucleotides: TGTGCCAGTAGTATAGCCTTGCGGGCCGACTACGAGCAGTACTTC.

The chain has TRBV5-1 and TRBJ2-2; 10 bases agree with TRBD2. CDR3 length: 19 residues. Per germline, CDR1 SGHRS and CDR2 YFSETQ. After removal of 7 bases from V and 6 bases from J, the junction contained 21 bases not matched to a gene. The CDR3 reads CASCRRAGGPGRDSGELFF. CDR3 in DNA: TGCGCCAGCTGCCGAAGAGCGGGGGGGCCAGGAAGAGACTCCGGGGAGCTGTTTTTT.

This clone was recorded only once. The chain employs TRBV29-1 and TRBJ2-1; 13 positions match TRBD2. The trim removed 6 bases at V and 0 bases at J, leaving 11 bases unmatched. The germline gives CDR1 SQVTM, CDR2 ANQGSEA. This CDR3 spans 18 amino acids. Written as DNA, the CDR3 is TGCAGCGTGGGTGGACTAGCGGGGGCCTCCCGCTCCTACAATGAGCAGTTCTTC. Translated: CSVGGLAGASRSYNEQFF.

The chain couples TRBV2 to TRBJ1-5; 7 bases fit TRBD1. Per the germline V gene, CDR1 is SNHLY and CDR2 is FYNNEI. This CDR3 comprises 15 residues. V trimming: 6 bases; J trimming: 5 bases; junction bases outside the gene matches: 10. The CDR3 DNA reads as TGTGCCAGCAGCCCATTAACAGGGGTGGATCAGCCCCAGCATTTT. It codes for CASSPLTGVDQPQHF.

For the CDR3, the DNA is TGTGCCAGCAGCGACAGGACGAGCTCCTACGAGCAGTACTTC. As protein: CASSDRTSSYEQYF. The chain is built from TRBV5-4 and TRBJ2-7; perhaps TRBD1 as D (6 bases). The CDR3 is 14 amino acids. Trimming left V 4 bases short and J 0 bases short, with 11 bases between. CDR1 is SGHNT, CDR2 YYREEE, per germline (reference sequence).

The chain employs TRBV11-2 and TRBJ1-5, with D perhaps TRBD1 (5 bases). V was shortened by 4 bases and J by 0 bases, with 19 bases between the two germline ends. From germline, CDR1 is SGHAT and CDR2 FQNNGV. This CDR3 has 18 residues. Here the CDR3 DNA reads TGTGCCAGCAGCTCCGGGGGGGGAGGGCCTGATAGCAATCAGCCCCAGCATTTT. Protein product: CASSSGGGGPDSNQPQHF.

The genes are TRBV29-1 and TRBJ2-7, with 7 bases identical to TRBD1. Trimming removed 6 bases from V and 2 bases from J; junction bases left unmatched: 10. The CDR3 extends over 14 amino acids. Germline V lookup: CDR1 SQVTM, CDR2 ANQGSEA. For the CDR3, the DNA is TGCAGCGTCCAGACAGGGAATGGCCCCTACGAGCAGTACTTC. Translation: CSVQTGNGPYEQYF.

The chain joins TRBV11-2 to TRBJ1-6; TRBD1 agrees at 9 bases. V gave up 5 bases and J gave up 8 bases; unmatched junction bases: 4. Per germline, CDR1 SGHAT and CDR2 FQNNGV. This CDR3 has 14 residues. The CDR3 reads CASSPRQGDSPLHF. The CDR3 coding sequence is TGTGCCAGCAGCCCCCGACAGGGGGATTCACCCCTCCACTTT. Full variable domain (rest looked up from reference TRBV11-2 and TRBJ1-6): EAGVAQSPRYKIIEKRQSVAFWCNPISGHATLYWYQQILGQGPKLLIQFQNNGVVDDSQLPKDRFSAERLKGVDSTLKIQPAKLEDSAVYLCASSPRQGDSPLHFGNGTRLTVT.

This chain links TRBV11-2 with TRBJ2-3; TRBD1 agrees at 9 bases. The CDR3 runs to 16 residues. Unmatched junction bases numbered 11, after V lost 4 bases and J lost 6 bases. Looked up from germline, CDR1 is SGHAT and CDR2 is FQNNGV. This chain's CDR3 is CASSSGQGVGADTQYF. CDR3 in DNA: TGTGCCAGCAGCTCGGGACAGGGAGTGGGAGCGGATACGCAGTATTTT.

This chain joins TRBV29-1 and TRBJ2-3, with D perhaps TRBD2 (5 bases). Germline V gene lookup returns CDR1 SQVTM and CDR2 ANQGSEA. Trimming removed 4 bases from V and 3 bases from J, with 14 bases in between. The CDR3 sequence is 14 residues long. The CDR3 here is CSVGRVPGTDTQYF. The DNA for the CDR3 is TGCAGCGTTGGGCGGGTACCCGGGACAGATACGCAGTATTTT.

This chain's CDR3 is CASSYLGQGVINEQFF. The CDR3 coding sequence is TGTGCCAGCAGTTACTTAGGACAGGGGGTCATCAATGAGCAGTTCTTC. The chain joins TRBV27 to TRBJ2-1; 10 bases line up with TRBD1. The CDR3 contains 16 residues. Germline V lookup: CDR1 MNHEY, CDR2 SMNVEV (reference sequence). The V and J ends lost 4 bases and 6 bases, in that order; junction bases with no gene match: 9.

The CDR3 bases are TGTGCCAGCAGTTCCTACATCGACTCAAGCTCCTACGAGCAGTACTTC. Translating it yields CASSSYIDSSSYEQYF. The gene calls are TRBV27 and TRBJ2-7, with unresolved D. CDR3 size: 16 residues. V lost 4 bases and J lost 0, with 16 bases in between. Germline lookup yields CDR1 MNHEY and CDR2 SMNVEV (reference sequence).

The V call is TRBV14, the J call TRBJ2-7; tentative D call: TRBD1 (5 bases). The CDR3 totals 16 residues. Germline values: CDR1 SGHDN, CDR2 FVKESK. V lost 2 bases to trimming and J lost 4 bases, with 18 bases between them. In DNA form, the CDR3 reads TGTGCCAGCAGCCAAACCCCAAGCGTGGGGCTATACGAGCAGTACTTC. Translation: CASSQTPSVGLYEQYF.

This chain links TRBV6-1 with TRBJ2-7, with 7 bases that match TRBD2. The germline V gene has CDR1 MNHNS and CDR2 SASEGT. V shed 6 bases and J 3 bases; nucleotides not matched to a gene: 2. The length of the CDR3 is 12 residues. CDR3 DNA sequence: TGTGCCAGCAGCTGGGACTACTACGAGCAGTACTTC. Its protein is CASSWDYYEQYF.

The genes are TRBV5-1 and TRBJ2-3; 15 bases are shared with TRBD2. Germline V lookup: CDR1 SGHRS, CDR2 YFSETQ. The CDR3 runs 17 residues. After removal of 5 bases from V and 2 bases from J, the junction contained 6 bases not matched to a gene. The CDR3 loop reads CASSVGLAGGNTDTQYF. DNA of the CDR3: TGCGCCAGCAGTGTGGGACTAGCGGGAGGTAACACAGATACGCAGTATTTT.

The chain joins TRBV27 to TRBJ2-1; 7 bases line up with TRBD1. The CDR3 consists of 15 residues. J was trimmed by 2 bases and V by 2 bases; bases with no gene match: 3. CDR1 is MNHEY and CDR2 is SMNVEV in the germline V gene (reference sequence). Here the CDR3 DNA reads TGTGCCAGCAGTTTAATAGGGGGCCCCTACAATGAGCAGTTCTTC. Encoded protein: CASSLIGGPYNEQFF.

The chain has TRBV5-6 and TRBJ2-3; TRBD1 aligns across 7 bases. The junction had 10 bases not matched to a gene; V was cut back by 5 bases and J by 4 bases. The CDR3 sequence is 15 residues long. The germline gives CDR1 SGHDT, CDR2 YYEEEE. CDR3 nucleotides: TGTGCCAGCAGTAACAGGGGTGTCGGCCCAGATACGCAGTATTTT. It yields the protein CASSNRGVGPDTQYF.

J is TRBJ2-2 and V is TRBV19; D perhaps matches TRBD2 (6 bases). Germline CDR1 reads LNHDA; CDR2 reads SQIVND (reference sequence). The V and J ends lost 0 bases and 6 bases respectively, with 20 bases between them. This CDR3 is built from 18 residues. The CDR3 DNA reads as TGTGCCAGTAGTATAGAGGGAAGCGGAGGGGTGTCGTCCGGGGAGCTGTTTTTT. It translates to CASSIEGSGGVSSGELFF.

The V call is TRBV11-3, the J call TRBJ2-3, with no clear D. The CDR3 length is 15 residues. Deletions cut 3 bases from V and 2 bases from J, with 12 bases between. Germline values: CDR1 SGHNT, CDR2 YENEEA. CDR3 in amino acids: CASSFDTELTDTQYF. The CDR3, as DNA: TGTGCCAGCAGCTTTGACACAGAACTCACAGATACGCAGTATTTT.

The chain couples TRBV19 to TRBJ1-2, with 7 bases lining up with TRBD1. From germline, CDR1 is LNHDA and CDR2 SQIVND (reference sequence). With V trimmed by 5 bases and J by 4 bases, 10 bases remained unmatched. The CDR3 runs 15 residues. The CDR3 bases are TGTGCCAGTAGTCCTCGGGGCAGGGGGGCCTATGGCTACACCTTC. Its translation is CASSPRGRGAYGYTF.